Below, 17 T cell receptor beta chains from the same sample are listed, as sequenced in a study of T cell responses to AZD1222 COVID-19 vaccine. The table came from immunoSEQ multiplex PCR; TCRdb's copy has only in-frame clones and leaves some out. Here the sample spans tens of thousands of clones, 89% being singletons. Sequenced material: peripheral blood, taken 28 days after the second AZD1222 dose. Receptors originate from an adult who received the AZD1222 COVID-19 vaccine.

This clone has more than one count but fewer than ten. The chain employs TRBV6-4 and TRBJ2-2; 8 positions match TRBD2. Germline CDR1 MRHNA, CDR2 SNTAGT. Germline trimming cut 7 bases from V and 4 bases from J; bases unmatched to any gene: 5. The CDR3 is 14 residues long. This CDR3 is CASKIRGGTGELFF. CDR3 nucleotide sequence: TGTGCCAGCAAGATACGGGGGGGCACCGGGGAGCTGTTTTTT.

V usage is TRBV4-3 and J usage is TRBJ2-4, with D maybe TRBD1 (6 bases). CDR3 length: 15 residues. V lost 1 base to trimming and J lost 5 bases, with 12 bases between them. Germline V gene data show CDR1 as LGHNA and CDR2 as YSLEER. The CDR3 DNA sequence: TGCGCCAGCAGCCAAGTGCAGGGGAACGAAAACATTCAGTACTTC. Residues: CASSQVQGNENIQYF.

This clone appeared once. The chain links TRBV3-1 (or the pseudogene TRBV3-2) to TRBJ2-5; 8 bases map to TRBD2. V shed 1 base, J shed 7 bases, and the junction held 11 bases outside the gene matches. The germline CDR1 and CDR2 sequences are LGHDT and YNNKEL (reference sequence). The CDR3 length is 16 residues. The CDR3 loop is CASSQAYFAGGVTQYF. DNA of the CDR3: TGTGCCAGCAGCCAAGCGTATTTTGCGGGGGGTGTGACCCAGTACTTC.

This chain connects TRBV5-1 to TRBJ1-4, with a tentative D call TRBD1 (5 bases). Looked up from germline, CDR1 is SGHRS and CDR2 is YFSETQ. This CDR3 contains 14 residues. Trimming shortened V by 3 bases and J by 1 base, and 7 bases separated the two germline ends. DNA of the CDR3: TGCGCCAGCAGCTCAGGGTTAACTAATGAAAAACTGTTTTTT. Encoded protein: CASSSGLTNEKLFF. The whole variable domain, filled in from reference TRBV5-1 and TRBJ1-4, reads KAGVTQTPRYLIKTRGQQVTLSCSPISGHRSVSWYQQTPGQGLQFLFEYFSETQRNKGNFPGRFSGRQFSNSRSEMNVSTLELGDSALYLCASSSGLTNEKLFFGSGTQLSVL.

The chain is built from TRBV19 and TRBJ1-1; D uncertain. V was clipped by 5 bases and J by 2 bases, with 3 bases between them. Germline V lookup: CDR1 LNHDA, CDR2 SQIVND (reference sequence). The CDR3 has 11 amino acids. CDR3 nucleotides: TGTGCCAGTAGTGAAAACACTGAAGCTTTCTTT. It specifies CASSENTEAFF.

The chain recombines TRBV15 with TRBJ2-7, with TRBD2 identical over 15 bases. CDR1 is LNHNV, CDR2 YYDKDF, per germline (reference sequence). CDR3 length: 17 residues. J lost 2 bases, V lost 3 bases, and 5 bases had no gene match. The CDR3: CATSREGLAGGTYEQYV. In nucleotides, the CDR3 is TGTGCCACCAGCAGGGAAGGACTAGCGGGGGGGACCTACGAGCAGTACGTC.

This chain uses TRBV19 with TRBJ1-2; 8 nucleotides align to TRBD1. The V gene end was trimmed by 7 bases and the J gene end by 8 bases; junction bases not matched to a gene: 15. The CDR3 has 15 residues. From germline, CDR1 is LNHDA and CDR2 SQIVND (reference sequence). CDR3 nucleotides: TGTGCCAGTACCGATGAGGACAGGGCTCCCCCGGGCTACACCTTC. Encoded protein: CASTDEDRAPPGYTF.

CDR3 coding DNA: TGCGCCAGCAGCCGCGGGACAGGGGGCACCGGGGAGCTGTTTTTT. Translating gives CASSRGTGGTGELFF. The gene calls are TRBV4-3 and TRBJ2-2; 11 positions match TRBD1. V was pared by 4 bases and J by 4 bases, with 2 bases of the junction left unmatched. Looked up from germline, CDR1 is LGHNA and CDR2 is YSLEER. The CDR3 runs to 15 residues.

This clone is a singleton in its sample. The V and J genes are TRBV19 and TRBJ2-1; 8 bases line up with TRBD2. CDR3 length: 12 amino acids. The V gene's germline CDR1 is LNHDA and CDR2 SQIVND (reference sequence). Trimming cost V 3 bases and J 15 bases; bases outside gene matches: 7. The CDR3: CASSIPGTRAFF. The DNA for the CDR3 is TGTGCCAGTAGTATCCCCGGGACTAGAGCGTTCTTC.

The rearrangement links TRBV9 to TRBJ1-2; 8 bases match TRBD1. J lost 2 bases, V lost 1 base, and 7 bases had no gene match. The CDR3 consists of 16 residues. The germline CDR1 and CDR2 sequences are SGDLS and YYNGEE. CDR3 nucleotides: TGTGCCAGCAGCGTACCCAGGACAGGGACCAACTATGGCTACACCTTC. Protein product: CASSVPRTGTNYGYTF. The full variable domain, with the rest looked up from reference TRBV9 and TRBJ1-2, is DSGVTQTPKHLITATGQRVTLRCSPRSGDLSVYWYQQSLDQGLQFLIQYYNGEERAKGNILERFSAQQFPDLHSELNLSSLELGDSALYFCASSVPRTGTNYGYTFGSGTRLTVV.

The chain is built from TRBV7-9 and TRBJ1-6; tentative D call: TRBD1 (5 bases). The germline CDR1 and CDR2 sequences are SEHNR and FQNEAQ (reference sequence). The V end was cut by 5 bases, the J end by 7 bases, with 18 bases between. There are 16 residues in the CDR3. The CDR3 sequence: CASSPGGGFENSPLHF. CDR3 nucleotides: TGTGCCAGCAGCCCTGGCGGGGGATTCGAGAATTCACCCCTCCACTTT.

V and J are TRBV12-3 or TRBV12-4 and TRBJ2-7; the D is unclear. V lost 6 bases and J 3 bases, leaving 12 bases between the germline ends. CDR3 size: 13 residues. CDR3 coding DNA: TGTGCCAGCAGCCTCGGACGGAACTACGAGCAGTACGTC. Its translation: CASSLGRNYEQYV.

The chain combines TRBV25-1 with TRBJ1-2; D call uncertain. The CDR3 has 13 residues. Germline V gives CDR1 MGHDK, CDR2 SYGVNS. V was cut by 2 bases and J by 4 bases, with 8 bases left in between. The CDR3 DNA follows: TGTGCCAGCAGTGAAACCACAGTCTATGGCTACACCTTC. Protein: CASSETTVYGYTF.

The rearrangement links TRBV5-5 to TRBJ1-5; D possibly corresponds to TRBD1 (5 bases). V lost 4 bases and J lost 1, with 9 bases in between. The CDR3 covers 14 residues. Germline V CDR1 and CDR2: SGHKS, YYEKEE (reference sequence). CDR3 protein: CASSGKGSNQPQHF. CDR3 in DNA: TGTGCCAGCAGCGGAAAGGGGAGCAATCAGCCCCAGCATTTT.

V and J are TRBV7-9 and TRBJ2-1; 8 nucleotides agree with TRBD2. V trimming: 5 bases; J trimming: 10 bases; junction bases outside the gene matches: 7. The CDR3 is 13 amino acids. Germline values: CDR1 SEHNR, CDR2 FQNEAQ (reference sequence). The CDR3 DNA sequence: TGTGCCAGCAGCCTGTTAGGCGGGGGGGAGCAGTTCTTC. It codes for CASSLLGGGEQFF.

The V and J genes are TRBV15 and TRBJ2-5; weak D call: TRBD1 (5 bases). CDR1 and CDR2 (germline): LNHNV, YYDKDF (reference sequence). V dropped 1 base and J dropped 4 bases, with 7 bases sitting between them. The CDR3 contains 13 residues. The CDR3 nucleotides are TGTGCCACCAGCAGAGGGGGCTCAGAGACCCAGTACTTC. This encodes CATSRGGSETQYF.

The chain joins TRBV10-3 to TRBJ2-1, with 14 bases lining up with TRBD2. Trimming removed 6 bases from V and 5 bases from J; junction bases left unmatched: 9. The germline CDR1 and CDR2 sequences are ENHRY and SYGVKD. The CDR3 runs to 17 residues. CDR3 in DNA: TGTGCCATCAGCGTAGGACTAGCGGGGGGCCAGAACAATGAGCAGTTCTTC. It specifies CAISVGLAGGQNNEQFF.